The sequence of this T cell receptor beta chain was determined in a study of blood T cell repertoires in COVID-19. The CDR3 has 14 residues. Germline CDR1 is SGDLS and CDR2 is YYNGEE. With 0 bases removed from V and 1 base from J, the gap between germline ends came to 7 bases. Profiled with immunoSEQ multiplex PCR; TCRdb holds only in-frame clones, not every one. The sample holds about 74,000 clones, 88% seen once. The specimen was peripheral blood. The rearrangement joins TRBV9 to TRBJ1-1; D is unclear. The receptor's source is a woman of 80 years or more with active or convalescent COVID-19. The CDR3 sequence is CASSVANRNTEAFF. CDR3 bases: TGTGCCAGCAGCGTAGCAAACAGGAACACTGAAGCTTTCTTT.